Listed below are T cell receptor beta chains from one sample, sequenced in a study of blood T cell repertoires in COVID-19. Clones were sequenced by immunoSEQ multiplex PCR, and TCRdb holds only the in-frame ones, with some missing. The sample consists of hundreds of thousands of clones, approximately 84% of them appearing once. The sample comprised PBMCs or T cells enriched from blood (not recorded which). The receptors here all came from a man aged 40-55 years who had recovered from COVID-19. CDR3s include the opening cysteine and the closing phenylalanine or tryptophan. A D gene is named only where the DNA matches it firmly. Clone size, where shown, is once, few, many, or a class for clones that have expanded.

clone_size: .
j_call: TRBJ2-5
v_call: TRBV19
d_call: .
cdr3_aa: CASSVDSRGTQYF
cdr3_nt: TGTGCCAGTAGTGTAGACAGCCGGGGGACCCAGTACTTC

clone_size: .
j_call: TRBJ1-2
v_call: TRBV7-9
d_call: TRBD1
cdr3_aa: CASSPGQFNYGYTF
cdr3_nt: TGTGCCAGCAGCCCGGGACAGTTTAACTATGGCTACACCTTC

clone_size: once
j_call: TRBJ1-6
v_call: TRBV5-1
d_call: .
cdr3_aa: CASSFLARQGESPLHF
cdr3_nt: TGCGCCAGCAGCTTTCTCGCGAGGCAGGGCGAATCACCCCTCCACTTT

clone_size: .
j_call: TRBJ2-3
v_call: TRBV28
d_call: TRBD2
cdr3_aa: CASSLSAGGDTQYF
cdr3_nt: TGTGCCAGCAGTTTATCAGCGGGAGGAGATACGCAGTATTTT

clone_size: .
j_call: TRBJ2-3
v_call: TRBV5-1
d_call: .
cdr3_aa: CASSFRTVLSADTQYF
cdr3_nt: TGCGCCAGCAGCTTTCGGACGGTCCTTAGCGCAGATACGCAGTATTTT

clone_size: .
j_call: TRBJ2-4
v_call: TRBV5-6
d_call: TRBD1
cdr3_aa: CASSPGDRGNIQYF
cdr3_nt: TGTGCCAGCAGCCCAGGGGACAGGGGGAACATTCAGTACTTC

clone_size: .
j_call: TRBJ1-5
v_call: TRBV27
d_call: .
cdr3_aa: CASSPGREAGIEPQHF
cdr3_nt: TGTGCCAGCAGTCCTGGACGAGAAGCGGGGATCGAACCCCAGCATTTT

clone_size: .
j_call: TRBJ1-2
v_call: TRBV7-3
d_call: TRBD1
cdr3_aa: CASSFDRDYGYTF
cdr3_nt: TGTGCCAGCAGCTTCGACAGGGACTATGGCTACACCTTC

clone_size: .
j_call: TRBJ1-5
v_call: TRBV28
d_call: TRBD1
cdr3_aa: CASIPGDRVHQPQHF
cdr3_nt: TGTGCCAGCATCCCCGGCGACAGGGTCCATCAGCCCCAGCATTTT

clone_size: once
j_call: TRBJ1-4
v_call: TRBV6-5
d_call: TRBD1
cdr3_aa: CASTRRQGANEKLFF
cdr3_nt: TGTGCCAGCACTAGAAGACAGGGAGCTAATGAAAAACTGTTTTTT

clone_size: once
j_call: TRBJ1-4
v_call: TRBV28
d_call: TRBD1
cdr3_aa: CASSRKGTVEKLFF
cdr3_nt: TGTGCCAGCAGTCGGAAAGGGACAGTCGAAAAACTGTTTTTT

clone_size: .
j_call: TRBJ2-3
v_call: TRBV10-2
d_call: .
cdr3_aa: CASSEVVGASDTQYF
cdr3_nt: TGCGCCAGCAGTGAGGTTGTGGGAGCCTCAGATACGCAGTATTTT

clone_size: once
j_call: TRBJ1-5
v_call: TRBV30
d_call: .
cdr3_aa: CAWSVGNTQPQHF
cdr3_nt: TGTGCCTGGAGTGTCGGTAATACTCAGCCCCAGCATTTT

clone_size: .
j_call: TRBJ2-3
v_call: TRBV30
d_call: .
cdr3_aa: CAWSGLGSTDTQYF
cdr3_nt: TGTGCCTGGAGCGGACTGGGCAGCACAGATACGCAGTATTTT

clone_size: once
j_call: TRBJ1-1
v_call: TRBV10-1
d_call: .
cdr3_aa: CARYYPEGTEAFF
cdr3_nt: TGCGCCAGGTACTACCCGGAGGGCACTGAAGCTTTCTTT

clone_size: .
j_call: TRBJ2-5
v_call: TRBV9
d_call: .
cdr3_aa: CASSPRTSTETQYF
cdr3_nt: TGTGCCAGCAGCCCTCGCACTAGCACAGAGACCCAGTACTTC

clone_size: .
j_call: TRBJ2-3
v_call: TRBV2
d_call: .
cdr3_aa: CASRRETDTQYF
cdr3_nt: TGTGCCAGCAGGAGGGAGACAGATACGCAGTATTTT

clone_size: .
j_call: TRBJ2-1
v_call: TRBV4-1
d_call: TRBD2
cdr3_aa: CASSQERGTGYNEQFF
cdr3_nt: TGCGCCAGCAGCCAAGAGCGGGGGACTGGCTACAATGAGCAGTTCTTC

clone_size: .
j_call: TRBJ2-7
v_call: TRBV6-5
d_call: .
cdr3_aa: CASSYSSGWTYEQYF
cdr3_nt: TGTGCCAGCAGTTACTCTTCAGGGTGGACCTACGAGCAGTACTTC

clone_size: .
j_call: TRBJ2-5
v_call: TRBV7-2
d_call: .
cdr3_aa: CASGPSDQETQYF
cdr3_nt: TGTGCCAGCGGACCTAGCGATCAAGAGACCCAGTACTTC

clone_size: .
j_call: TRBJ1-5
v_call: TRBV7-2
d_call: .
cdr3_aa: CASSEGEGQPQHF
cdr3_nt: TGTGCCAGCAGCGAGGGAGAGGGTCAGCCCCAGCATTTT

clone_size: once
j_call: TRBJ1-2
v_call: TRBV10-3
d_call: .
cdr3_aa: CAISGTHANYGYTF
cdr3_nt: TGTGCCATCAGTGGGACACATGCTAACTATGGCTACACCTTC

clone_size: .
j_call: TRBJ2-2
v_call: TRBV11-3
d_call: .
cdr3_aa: CASSPVGRRDTGELFF
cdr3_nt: TGTGCCAGCAGCCCCGTGGGCAGGAGGGACACCGGGGAGCTGTTTTTT

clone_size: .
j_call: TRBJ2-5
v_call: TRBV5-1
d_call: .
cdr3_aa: CASSLGGQIQETQYF
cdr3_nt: TGCGCCAGCAGCTTGGGGGGGCAAATCCAAGAGACCCAGTACTTC

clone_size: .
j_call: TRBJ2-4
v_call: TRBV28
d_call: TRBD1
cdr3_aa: CASTGQGLGKNIQYF
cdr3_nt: TGTGCCAGCACCGGACAGGGTTTAGGCAAAAACATTCAGTACTTC

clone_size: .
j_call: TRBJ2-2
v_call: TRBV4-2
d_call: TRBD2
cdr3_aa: CASSQFGGASGELFF
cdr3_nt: TGTGCCAGCAGCCAATTCGGGGGGGCCTCTGGGGAGCTGTTTTTT

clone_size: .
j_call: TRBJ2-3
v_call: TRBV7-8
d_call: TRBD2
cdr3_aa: CASSLTGLANTDTQYF
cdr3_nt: TGTGCCAGCAGTCTCACGGGACTAGCGAACACAGATACGCAGTATTTT

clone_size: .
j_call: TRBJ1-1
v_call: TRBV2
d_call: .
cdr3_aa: CASSESEAFF
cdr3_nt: TGTGCCAGCAGCGAGTCTGAAGCTTTCTTT

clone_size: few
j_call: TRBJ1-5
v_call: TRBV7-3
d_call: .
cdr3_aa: CASSCYREWWVQHF
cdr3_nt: TGTGCCAGCAGCTGCTACAGGGAGTGGTGGGTCCAGCATTTT

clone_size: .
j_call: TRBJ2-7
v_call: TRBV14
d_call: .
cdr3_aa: CASSVEEGRPYEQYF
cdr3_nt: TGTGCCAGCAGCGTCGAGGAGGGGCGGCCCTACGAGCAGTACTTC

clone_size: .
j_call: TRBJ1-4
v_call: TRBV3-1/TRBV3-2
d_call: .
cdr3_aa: CASSQGASHIEKLFF
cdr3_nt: TGTGCCAGCAGCCAAGGAGCGTCACATATTGAAAAACTGTTTTTT

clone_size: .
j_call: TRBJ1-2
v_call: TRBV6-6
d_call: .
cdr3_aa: CASSYSADYGYTF
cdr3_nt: TGTGCCAGCAGTTACTCGGCTGACTATGGCTACACCTTC

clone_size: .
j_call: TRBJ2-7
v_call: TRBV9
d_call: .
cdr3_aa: CASSAYRESYEQYF
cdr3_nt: TGTGCCAGCAGCGCGTACCGGGAGTCCTACGAGCAGTACTTC

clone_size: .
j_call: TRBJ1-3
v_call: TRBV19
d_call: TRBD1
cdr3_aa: CASSHTGGFGNTIYF
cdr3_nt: TGTGCCAGTAGTCATACAGGGGGATTTGGAAACACCATATATTTT

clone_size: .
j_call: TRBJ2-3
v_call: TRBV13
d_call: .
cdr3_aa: CASSLLGARADTQYF
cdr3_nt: TGTGCCAGCAGCTTGTTGGGGGCCAGGGCAGATACGCAGTATTTT

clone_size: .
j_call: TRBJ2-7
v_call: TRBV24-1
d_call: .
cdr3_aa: CATSEEPESEQYF
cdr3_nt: TGTGCCACCAGTGAAGAACCGGAGTCCGAGCAGTACTTC

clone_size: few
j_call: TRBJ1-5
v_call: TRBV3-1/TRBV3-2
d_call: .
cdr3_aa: CASSPNAANNQPQHF
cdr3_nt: TGTGCCAGCAGCCCCAACGCGGCTAACAATCAGCCCCAGCATTTT

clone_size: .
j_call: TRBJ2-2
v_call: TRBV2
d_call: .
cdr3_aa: CASSEAPHGELFF
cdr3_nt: TGTGCCAGCAGTGAGGCCCCTCACGGGGAGCTGTTTTTT

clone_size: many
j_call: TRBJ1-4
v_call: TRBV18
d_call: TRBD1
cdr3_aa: CASSAGTGGEKLFF
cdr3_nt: TGTGCCAGCTCGGCCGGGACAGGGGGCGAAAAACTGTTTTTT

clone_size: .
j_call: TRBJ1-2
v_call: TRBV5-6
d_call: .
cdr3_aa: CASTQGAANYGYTF
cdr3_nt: TGTGCCAGCACCCAAGGGGCCGCTAACTATGGCTACACCTTC

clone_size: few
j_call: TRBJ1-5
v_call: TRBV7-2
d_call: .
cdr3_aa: CASSLGTDQPQHF
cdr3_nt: TGTGCCAGCAGCTTAGGTACAGATCAGCCCCAGCATTTT

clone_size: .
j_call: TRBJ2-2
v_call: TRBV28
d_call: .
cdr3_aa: CASSPAGELFF
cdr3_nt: TGTGCCAGCAGTCCGGCCGGGGAGCTGTTTTTT

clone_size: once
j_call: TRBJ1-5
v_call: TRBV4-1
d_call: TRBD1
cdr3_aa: CASSHEDRGDDQPQHF
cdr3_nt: TGCGCCAGCAGCCACGAGGACAGGGGAGATGATCAGCCCCAGCATTTT

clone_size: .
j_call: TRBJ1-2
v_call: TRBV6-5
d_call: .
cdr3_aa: CASSYSKQGNYGYTF
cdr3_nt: TGTGCCAGCAGTTACTCTAAGCAGGGTAACTATGGCTACACCTTC

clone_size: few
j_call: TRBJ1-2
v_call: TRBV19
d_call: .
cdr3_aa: CASSIAADTYGYTF
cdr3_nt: TGTGCCAGTAGTATAGCAGCGGATACTTATGGCTACACCTTC